This T cell receptor (beta chain) was sequenced for a study of control samples from healthy donors and cancer patients. Using immunoSEQ multiplex PCR, the repertoire was profiled, and TCRdb retains in-frame clones only, with some absent. The repertoire holds about 410,000 clones, around nine tenths seen once, with over 5.5% in the top ten. This clonotype was sampled from a man aged 35 to 55 with head and neck cancer. Sequencing used PBMCs.

In nucleotides, the CDR3 is TGTGCCAGCAGCCCCCGGGACACCCAATATGAAAAACTGTTTTTT. Its protein product is CASSPRDTQYEKLFF. V and J are TRBV9 and TRBJ1-4; the D gene is possibly TRBD1 (6 bases). The CDR3 runs 15 residues. Trimming took off 4 bases at V and 6 bases at J, with 16 bases between the two ends. Germline CDR1 reads SGDLS; CDR2 reads YYNGEE.